This record concerns one T cell receptor beta chain sequence. The sample is drawn from a study of T cell changes during pregnancy in multiple sclerosis. Only in-frame clones appear in the TCRdb table, and some are missing; sequencing was by immunoSEQ multiplex PCR. There are 69,000 or so clones in the sample; 85% to 95% occur only once, and less than 2% lies in the top ten. This CDR3 has 14 amino acids. Deletions cut 0 bases from V and 0 bases from J, with 3 bases between. Looked up from germline, CDR1 is LNHNV and CDR2 is YYDKDF (reference sequence). The chain links TRBV15 to TRBJ1-5; D is ambiguous. The starting material was peripheral blood, obtained in the third trimester of pregnancy. The TCR originated in a female donor in good health, enrolled as a control in a pregnancy study. CDR3 region: CATSRDNSNQPQHF. CDR3 DNA sequence: TGTGCCACCAGCAGAGATAATAGCAATCAGCCCCAGCATTTT.